The sample holds one count of the clone carrying this T cell receptor (beta chain). What it binds is unknown. Looked up from germline, CDR1 is KGHSH and CDR2 is LQKENI. Trimming cost V 6 bases and J 5 bases, with 17 bases left between them. This CDR3 contains 16 residues. The data were taken from a study of OX40 agonist ivuxolimab in advanced cancers. Study at large: Those treated in dose escalation had hepatocellular carcinoma, melanoma, renal cell cancer or head and neck cancer.

TCRdb's table, derived via immunoSEQ multiplex PCR, lists solely in-frame clones and lacks some. The sample carries roughly 57,000 clones, approximately 82% recorded once. General observations from the study: Compared with CD4+, CD8+ T cells on average had more expanded clones. Partial responders at 0.1-3.0 mg/kg had among the lowest clonal expansion. Normalized T-cell clonal expansion was also low in some nonresponders.

This sequence joins TRBV18 and TRBJ1-6, with a possible D match to TRBD1 (5 bases). This receptor was identified in an adult with an advanced solid tumor such as melanoma, head and neck, liver or kidney cancer. The sample was CD4+ or CD8+ T cells sorted from blood, taken in a trial of the OX40 agonist ivuxolimab. The CDR3 here is CASSPNHLGDNSPLHF. The CDR3 coding sequence is TGTGCCAGCTCGCCCAACCACTTAGGGGATAATTCACCCCTCCACTTT.